The entry that follows covers one T cell receptor beta chain sequence. The target antigen is unknown. CDR1 is SNHLY and CDR2 is FYNNEI in the germline V gene. CDR3 length: 14 residues. V gave up 5 bases and J gave up 1 base, with 8 bases separating them. These data belong to a study of shared clonotypes between healthy human individuals. Study-level results: Across several donors, naive CD4 shared 5% to 5.5%, naive CD8 about 3.2%, memory CD4 roughly 2.3%, memory CD8 around 0.42%. Among donors, sharing of clonotypes was expected to be affected by sequencing depth.

The data were produced by immunoSEQ multiplex PCR, yet TCRdb's version contains in-frame clones alone and is incomplete. The repertoire holds a few hundred thousand clones, with around 97% as singletons. The sequence came from a woman aged 30 to 39 in good health. V and J are TRBV2 and TRBJ2-2; no clear D gene. Sequencing input: naive CD4+ T cells sorted from blood. The subset was: CD45RA+ positively selected. The CDR3 bases are TGTGCCAGCAGTTCGGACGGGAACACCGGGGAGCTGTTTTTT. This sequence encodes CASSSDGNTGELFF.